In this sample, the clone carrying this T cell receptor beta chain turned up a few times. Antigen unknown. V was pared by 7 bases and J by 3 bases, with 12 bases of the junction left unmatched. The CDR3 spans 16 residues. Germline values: CDR1 SGHRS, CDR2 YFSETQ. This sample is drawn from a study of CD8 T cells in ankylosing spondylitis. Study findings and constraints: A number of the motif variants had already been described in reactive arthritis synovial fluid and blood.

Researchers built TCR beta libraries using quantitative 5'-RACE with molecular barcodes. TCRdb re-called the 5' RACE reads with MiXCR, one entry per CDR3 protein. The sample lists about 36,000 distinct CDR3 sequences; about 11% were seen once. Material for sequencing was synovial fluid, either unsorted or a sorted T cell fraction (not recorded which). This sequence joins TRBV5-1 and TRBJ2-7; TRBD2 agrees at 11 bases. The receptor was derived from a male donor with ankylosing spondylitis. In DNA, the CDR3 is TGCGCCAGCGCTACCATTGGACTAGCGGGTGTCTACGAGCAGTACTTC. Translated: CASATIGLAGVYEQYF.